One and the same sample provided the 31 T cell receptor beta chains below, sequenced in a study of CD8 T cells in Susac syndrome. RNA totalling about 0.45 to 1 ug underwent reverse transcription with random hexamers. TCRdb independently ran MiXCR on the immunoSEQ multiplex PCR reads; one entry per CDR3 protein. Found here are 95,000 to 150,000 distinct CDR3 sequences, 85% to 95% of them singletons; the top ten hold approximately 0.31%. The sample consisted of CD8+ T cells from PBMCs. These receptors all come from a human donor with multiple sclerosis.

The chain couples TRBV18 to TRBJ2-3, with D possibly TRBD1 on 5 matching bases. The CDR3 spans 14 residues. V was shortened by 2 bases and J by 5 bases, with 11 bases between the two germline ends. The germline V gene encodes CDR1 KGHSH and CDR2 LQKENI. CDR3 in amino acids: CASSPVQGIDTQYF. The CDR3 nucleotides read TGTGCCAGCTCACCAGTTCAGGGTATAGATACGCAGTATTTT.

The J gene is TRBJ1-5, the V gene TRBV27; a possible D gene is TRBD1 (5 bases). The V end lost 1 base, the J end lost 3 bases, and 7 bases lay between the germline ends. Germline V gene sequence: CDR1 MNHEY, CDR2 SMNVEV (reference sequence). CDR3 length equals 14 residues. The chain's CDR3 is CASSLWGDNQPQHF. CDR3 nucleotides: TGTGCCAGCAGTTTATGGGGGGACAATCAGCCCCAGCATTTT.

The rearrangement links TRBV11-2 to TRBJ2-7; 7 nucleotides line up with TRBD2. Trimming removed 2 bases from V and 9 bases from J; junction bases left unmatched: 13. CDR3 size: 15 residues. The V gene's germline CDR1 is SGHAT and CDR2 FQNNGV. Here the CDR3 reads CASSLREGSPTGQYF. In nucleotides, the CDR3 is TGTGCCAGCAGCTTAAGGGAGGGGTCTCCTACAGGGCAGTACTTC.

The chain's CDR3 is CASALGPGPSRDEQYV. The CDR3 DNA reads TGTGCTAGTGCTTTGGGGCCAGGCCCCTCGAGGGACGAGCAGTACGTC. The chain is built from TRBV12-5 and TRBJ2-7; D may correspond to TRBD1 or TRBD2 (5 bases each). This CDR3 region has 16 residues. Germline V lookup: CDR1 LGHNT, CDR2 FRNRAP.

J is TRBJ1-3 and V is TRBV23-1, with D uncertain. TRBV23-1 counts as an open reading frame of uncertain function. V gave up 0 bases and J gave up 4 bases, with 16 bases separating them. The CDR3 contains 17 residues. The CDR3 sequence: CASSQSSEGGAGNTIYF. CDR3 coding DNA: TGCGCCAGCAGTCAATCGTCCGAGGGAGGTGCGGGAAACACCATATATTTT.

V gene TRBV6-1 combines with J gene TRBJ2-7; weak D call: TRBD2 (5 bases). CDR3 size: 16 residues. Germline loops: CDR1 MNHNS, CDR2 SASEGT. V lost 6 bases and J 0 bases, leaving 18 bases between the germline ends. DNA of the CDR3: TGTGCCAGCAGCCAACTCCCTCCCGGGAACTCCTACGAGCAGTACTTC. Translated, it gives CASSQLPPGNSYEQYF.

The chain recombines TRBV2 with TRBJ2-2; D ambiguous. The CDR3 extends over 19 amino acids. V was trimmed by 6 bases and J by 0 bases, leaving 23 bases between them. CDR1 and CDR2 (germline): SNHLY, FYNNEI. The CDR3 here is CASRVRRIDPSANTGELFF. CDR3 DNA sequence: TGTGCCAGCAGGGTTCGACGGATAGACCCCTCCGCGAACACCGGGGAGCTGTTTTTT.

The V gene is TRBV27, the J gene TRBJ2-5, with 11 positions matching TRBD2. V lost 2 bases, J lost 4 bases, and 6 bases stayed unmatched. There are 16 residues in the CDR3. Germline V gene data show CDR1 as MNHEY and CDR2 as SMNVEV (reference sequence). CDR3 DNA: TGTGCCAGCAGTTTAACCACTGGACTAGCGGGAGAGACCCAGTACTTC. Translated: CASSLTTGLAGETQYF.

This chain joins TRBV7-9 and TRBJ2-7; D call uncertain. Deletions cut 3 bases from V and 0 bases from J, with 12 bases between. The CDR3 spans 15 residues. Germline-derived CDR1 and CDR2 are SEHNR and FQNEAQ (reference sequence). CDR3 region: CASSFGLGNSYEQYV. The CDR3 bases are TGTGCCAGCAGCTTCGGTTTAGGGAACTCCTACGAGCAGTACGTC.

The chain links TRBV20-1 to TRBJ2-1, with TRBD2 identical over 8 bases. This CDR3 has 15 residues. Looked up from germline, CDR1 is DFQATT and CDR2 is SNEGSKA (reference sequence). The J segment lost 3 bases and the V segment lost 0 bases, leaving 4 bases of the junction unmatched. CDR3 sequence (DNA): TGCAGTGCTAGAGATGTTAGCGGGGTCTACAATGAGCAGTTCTTC. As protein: CSARDVSGVYNEQFF.

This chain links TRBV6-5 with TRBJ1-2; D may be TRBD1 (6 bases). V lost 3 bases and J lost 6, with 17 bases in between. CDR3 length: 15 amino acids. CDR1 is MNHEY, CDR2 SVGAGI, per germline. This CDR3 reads CASSYSRTGNHGYTF. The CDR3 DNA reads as TGTGCCAGCAGTTATTCCAGAACAGGGAACCATGGCTACACCTTC.

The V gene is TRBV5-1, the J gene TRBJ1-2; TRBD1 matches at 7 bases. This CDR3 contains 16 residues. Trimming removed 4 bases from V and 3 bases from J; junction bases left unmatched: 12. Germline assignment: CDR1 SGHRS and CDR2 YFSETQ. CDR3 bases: TGCGCCAGCAGCCCTTCCTCGACAGGGAGCGACTATGGCTACACCTTC. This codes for CASSPSSTGSDYGYTF.

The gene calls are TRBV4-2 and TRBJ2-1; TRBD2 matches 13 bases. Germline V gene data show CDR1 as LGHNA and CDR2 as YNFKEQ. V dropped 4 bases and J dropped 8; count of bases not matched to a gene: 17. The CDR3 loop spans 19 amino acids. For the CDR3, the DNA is TGTGCCAGCAGCCCGCTGGCGACTAGCGGGAGGACCCGTTTGGATGAGCAGTTCTTC. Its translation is CASSPLATSGRTRLDEQFF.

This chain's CDR3 is CASSSGTGGRQLFF. The DNA of the CDR3 is TGTGCCAGCAGCTCCGGGACAGGGGGCCGACAACTGTTTTTT. J is TRBJ1-4 and V is TRBV13, with TRBD1 matching 12 bases. The trim removed 4 bases at V and 12 bases at J, leaving 6 bases unmatched. In germline, CDR1 is PRHDT, CDR2 FYEKMQ (reference sequence). CDR3 length: 14 amino acids.

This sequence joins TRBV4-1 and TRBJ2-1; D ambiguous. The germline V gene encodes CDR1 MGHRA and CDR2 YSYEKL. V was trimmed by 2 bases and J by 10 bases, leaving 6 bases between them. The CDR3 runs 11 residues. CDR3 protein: CASSQTKEQFF. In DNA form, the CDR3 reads TGCGCCAGCAGCCAAACTAAAGAGCAGTTCTTC.

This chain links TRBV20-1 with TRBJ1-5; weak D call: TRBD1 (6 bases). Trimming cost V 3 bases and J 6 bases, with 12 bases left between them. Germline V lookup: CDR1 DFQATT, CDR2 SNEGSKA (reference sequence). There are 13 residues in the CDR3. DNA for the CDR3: TGCAGTGCTAGTAACAGGGAAGGTCAGCCCCAGCATTTT. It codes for CSASNREGQPQHF.

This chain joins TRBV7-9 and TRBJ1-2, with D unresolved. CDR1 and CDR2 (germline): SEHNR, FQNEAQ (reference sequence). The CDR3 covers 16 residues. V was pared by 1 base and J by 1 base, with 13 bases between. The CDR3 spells CASSLVPQPVNYGYTF. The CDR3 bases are TGTGCCAGCAGCTTAGTACCGCAGCCCGTTAACTATGGCTACACCTTC.

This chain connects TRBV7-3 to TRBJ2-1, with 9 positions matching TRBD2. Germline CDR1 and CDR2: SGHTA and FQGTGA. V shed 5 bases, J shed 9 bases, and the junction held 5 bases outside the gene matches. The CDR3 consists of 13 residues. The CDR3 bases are TGTGCCAGCAGCATTGGGACTAGCCGTGAGCAGTTCTTC. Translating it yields CASSIGTSREQFF.

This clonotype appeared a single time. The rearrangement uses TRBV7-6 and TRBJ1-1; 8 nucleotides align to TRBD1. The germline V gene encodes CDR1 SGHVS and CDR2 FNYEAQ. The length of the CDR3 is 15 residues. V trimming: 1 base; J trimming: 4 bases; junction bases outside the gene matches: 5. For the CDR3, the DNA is TGTGCCAGCAGCTTAGGCCAGGGGGCAGGCACTGAAGCTTTCTTT. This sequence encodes CASSLGQGAGTEAFF.

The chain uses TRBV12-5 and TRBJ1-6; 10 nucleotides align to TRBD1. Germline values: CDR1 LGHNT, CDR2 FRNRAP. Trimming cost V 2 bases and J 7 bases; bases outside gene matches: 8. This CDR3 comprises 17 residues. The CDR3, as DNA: TGTGCTAGTGGTTTGCTGTTGACAGGGGGCTTGAATTCACCCCTCCACTTT. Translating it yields CASGLLLTGGLNSPLHF. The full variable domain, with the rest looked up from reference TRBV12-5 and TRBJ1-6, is DARVTQTPRHKVTEMGQEVTMRCQPILGHNTVFWYRQTMMQGLELLAYFRNRAPLDDSGMPKDRFSAEMPDATLATLKIQPSEPRDSAVYFCASGLLLTGGLNSPLHFGNGTRLTVT.

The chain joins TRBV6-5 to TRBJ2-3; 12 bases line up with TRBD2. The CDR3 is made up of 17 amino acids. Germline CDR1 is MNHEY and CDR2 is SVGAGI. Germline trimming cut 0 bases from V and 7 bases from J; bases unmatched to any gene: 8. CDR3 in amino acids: CASSYSGLAGGRYTQYF. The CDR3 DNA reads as TGTGCCAGCAGTTACTCGGGGCTAGCGGGGGGGCGATATACGCAGTATTTT.

The CDR3 sequence: CANGPSSPVGELFF. As DNA, the CDR3 is TGTGCCAACGGGCCGTCGAGCCCTGTCGGGGAGCTGTTTTTT. The J gene is TRBJ2-2, the V gene TRBV12-3 or TRBV12-4, with unresolved D. Trimming cost V 10 bases and J 7 bases, with 19 bases left between them. The CDR3 runs to 14 residues.

The CDR3: CATSTPAQNTEAFF. The CDR3 region has the DNA TGTGCCACCAGCACGCCCGCCCAGAACACTGAAGCTTTCTTT. J is TRBJ1-1 and V is TRBV15; D not resolved. The CDR3 totals 14 residues. The germline CDR1 and CDR2 sequences are LNHNV and YYDKDF (reference sequence). Trimming removed 4 bases at V and 1 base at J, with 10 bases between.

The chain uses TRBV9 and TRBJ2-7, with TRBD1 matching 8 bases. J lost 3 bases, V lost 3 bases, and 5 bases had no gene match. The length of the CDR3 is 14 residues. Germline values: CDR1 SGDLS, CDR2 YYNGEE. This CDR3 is CASSETGDVYEQYF. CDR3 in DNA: TGTGCCAGCAGCGAGACAGGGGATGTCTACGAGCAGTACTTC.

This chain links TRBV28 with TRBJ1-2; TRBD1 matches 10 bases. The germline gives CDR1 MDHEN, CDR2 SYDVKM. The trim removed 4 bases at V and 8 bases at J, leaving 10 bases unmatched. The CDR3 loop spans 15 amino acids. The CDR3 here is CASSSPGTGEEGYTF. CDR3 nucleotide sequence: TGTGCCAGCAGTTCCCCGGGGACAGGGGAGGAAGGCTACACCTTC.

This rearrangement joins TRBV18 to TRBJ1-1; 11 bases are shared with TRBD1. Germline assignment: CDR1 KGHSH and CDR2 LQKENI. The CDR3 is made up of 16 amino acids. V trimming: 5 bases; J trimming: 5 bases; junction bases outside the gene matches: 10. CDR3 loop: CASSDPGQGEKTEAFF. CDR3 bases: TGTGCCAGCTCAGATCCGGGACAGGGGGAGAAAACTGAAGCTTTCTTT.

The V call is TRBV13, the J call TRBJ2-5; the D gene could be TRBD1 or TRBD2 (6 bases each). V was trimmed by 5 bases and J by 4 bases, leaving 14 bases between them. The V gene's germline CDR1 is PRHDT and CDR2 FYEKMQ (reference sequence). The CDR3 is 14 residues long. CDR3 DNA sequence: TGTGCCAGCAGCCAACGTGGGGGGCGAGAGACCCAGTACTTC. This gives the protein CASSQRGGRETQYF.

The CDR3 spells CASSLPSGSYEQFF. As DNA, the CDR3 is TGCGCCAGCAGCTTGCCTAGCGGGAGCTATGAGCAGTTCTTC. V gene TRBV5-1 combines with J gene TRBJ2-1, with 10 bases aligning to TRBD2. V lost 1 base to trimming and J lost 8 bases; unmatched junction nucleotides: 3. The CDR3 is made up of 14 amino acids. Germline V gene lookup returns CDR1 SGHRS and CDR2 YFSETQ. Full variable domain (rest looked up from reference TRBV5-1 and TRBJ2-1): KAGVTQTPRYLIKTRGQQVTLSCSPISGHRSVSWYQQTPGQGLQFLFEYFSETQRNKGNFPGRFSGRQFSNSRSEMNVSTLELGDSALYLCASSLPSGSYEQFFGPGTRLTVL.

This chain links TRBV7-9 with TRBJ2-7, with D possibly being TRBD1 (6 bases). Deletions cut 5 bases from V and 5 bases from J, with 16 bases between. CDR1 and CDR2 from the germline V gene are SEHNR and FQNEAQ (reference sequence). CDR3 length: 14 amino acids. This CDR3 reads CASSPFDRNHEQYF. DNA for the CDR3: TGTGCCAGCAGCCCCTTTGACAGGAACCACGAGCAGTACTTC.

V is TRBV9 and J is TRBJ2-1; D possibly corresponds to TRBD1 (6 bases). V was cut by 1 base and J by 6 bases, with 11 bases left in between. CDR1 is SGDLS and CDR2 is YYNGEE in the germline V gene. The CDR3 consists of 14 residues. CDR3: CASSVWDNRNEQFF. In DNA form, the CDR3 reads TGTGCCAGCAGCGTATGGGACAACCGCAATGAGCAGTTCTTC.

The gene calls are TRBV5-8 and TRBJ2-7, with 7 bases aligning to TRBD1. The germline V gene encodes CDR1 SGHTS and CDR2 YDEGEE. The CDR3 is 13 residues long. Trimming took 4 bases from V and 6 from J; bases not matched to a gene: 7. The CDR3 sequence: CASSPGTVLEQYV. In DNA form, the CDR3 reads TGTGCCAGCAGCCCCGGGACAGTACTCGAGCAGTACGTC.